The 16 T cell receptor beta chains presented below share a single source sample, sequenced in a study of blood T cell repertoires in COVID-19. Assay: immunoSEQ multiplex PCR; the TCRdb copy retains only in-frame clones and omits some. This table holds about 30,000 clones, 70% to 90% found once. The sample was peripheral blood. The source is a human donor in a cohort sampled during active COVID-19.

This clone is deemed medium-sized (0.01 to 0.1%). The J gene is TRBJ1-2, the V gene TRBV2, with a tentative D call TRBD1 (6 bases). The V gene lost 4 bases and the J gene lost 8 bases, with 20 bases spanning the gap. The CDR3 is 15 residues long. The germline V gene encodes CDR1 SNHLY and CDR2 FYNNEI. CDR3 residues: CASSATQGRTGGYTF. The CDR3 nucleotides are TGTGCCAGCAGTGCGACACAGGGTCGGACGGGGGGCTACACCTTC.

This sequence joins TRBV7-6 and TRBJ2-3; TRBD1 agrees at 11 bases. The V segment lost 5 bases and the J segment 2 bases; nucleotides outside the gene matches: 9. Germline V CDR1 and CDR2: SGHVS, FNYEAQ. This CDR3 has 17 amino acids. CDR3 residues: CASSRQRDRGATDTQYF. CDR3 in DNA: TGTGCCAGCAGCCGCCAGCGGGACAGGGGGGCCACAGATACGCAGTATTTT.

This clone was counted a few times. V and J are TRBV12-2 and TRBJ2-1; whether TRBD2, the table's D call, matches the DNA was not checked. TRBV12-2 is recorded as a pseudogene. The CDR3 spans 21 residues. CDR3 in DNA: TGTGCAAGTCGCTCAAGACTAGCGGGAGTGTATAGCGCGGCGGGAGTGTATGAGCAGTTCTTC. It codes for CASRSRLAGVYSAAGVYEQFF.

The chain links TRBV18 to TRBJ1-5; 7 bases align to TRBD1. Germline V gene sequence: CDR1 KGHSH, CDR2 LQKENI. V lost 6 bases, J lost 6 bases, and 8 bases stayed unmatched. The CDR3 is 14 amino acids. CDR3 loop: CASSPTGASQPQHF. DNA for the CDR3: TGTGCCAGCTCTCCCACAGGGGCGAGTCAGCCCCAGCATTTT. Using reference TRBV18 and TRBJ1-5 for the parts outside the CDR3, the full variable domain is NAGVMQNPRHLVRRRGQEARLRCSPMKGHSHVYWYRQLPEEGLKFMVYLQKENIIDESGMPKERFSAEFPKEGPSILRIQQVVRGDSAAYFCASSPTGASQPQHFGDGTRLSIL.

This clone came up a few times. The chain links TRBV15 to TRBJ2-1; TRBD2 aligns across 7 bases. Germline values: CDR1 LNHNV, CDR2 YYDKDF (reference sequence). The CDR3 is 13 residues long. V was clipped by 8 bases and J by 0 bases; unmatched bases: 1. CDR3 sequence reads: CATGGSSYNEQFF. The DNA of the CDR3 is TGTGCCACCGGCGGGAGCTCCTACAATGAGCAGTTCTTC.

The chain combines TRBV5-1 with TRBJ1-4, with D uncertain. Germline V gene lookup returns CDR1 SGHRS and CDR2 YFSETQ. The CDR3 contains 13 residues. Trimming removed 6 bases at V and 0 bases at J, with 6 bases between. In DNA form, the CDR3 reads TGCGCCAGCAAACTTGCAACTAATGAAAAACTGTTTTTT. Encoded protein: CASKLATNEKLFF.

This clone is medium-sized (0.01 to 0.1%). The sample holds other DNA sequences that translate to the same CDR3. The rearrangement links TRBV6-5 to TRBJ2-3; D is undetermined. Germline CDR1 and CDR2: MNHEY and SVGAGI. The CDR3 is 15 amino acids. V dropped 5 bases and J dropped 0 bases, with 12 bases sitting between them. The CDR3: CASSSDGASTDTQYF. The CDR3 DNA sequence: TGTGCCAGCAGTAGCGACGGAGCTAGCACAGATACGCAGTATTTT.

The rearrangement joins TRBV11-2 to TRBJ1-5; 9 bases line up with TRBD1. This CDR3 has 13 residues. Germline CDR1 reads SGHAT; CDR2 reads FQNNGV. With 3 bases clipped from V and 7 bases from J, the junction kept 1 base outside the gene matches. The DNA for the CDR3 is TGTGCCAGCAGCTTTACAGGGGGCCAGCCCCAGCATTTT. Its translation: CASSFTGGQPQHF.

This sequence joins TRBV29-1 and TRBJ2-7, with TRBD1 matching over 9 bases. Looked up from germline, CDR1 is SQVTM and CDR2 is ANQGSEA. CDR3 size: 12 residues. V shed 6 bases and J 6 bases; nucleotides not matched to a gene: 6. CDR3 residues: CSVGTGIGEQYF. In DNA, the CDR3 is TGCAGCGTCGGGACAGGGATCGGCGAGCAGTACTTC.

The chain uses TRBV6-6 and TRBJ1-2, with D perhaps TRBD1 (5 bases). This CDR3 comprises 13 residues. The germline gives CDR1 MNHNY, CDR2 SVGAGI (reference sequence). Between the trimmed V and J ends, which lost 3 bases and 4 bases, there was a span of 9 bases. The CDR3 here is CASSYRQGYGYTF. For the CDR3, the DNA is TGTGCCAGCAGTTATAGGCAGGGCTATGGCTACACCTTC.

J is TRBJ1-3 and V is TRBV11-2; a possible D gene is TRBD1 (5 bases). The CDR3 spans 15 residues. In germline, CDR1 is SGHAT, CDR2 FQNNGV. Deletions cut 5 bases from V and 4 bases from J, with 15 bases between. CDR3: CASSIGGAQGNTIYF. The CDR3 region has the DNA TGTGCCAGCAGCATCGGAGGGGCACAAGGAAACACCATATATTTT. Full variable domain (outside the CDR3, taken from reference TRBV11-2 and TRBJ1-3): EAGVAQSPRYKIIEKRQSVAFWCNPISGHATLYWYQQILGQGPKLLIQFQNNGVVDDSQLPKDRFSAERLKGVDSTLKIQPAKLEDSAVYLCASSIGGAQGNTIYFGEGSWLTVV.

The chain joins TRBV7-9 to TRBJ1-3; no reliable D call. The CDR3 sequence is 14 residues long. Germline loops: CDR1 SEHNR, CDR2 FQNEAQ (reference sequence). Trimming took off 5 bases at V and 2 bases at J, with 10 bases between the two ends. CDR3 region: CASSRRFTGNTIYF. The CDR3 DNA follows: TGTGCCAGCAGCCGGAGGTTCACTGGAAACACCATATATTTT.

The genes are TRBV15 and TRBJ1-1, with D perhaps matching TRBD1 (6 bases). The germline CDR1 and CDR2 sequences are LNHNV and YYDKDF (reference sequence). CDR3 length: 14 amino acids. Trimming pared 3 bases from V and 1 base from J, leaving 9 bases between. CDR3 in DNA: TGTGCCACCAGCAGGACGACAGGGAACACTGAAGCTTTCTTT. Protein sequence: CATSRTTGNTEAFF.

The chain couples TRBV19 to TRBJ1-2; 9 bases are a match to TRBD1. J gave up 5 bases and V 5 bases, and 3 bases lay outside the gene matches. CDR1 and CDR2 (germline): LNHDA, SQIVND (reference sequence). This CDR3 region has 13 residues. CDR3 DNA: TGTGCCAGTAGTGTACAGGGGGCTTATGGCTACACCTTC. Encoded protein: CASSVQGAYGYTF.

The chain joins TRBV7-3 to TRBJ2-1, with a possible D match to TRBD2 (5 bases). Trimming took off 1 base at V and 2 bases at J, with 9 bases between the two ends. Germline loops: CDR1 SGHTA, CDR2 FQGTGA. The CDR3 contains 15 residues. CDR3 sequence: CASSLKLATYNEQFF. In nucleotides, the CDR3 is TGTGCCAGCAGCTTAAAGCTAGCAACCTACAATGAGCAGTTCTTC.

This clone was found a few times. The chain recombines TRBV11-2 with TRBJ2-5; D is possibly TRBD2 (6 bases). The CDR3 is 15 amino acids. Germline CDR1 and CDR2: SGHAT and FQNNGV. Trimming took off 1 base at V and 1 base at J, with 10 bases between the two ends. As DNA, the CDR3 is TGTGCCAGCAGCTTAGCGGGAGTTGGCCAAGAGACCCAGTACTTC. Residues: CASSLAGVGQETQYF.